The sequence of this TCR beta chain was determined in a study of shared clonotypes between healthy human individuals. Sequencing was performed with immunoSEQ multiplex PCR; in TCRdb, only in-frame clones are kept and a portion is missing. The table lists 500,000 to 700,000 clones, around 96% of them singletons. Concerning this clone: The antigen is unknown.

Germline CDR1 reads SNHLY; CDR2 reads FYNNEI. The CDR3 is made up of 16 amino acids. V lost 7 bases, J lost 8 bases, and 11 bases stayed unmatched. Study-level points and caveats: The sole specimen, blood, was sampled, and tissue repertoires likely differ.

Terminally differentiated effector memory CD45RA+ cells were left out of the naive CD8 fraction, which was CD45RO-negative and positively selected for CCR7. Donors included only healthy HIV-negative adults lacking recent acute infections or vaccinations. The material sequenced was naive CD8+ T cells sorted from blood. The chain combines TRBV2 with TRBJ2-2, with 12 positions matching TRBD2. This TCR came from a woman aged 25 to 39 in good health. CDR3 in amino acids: CASTPSGRAGPGELFF. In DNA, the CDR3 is TGTGCCAGCACGCCTAGCGGGAGGGCCGGTCCAGGGGAGCTGTTTTTT.